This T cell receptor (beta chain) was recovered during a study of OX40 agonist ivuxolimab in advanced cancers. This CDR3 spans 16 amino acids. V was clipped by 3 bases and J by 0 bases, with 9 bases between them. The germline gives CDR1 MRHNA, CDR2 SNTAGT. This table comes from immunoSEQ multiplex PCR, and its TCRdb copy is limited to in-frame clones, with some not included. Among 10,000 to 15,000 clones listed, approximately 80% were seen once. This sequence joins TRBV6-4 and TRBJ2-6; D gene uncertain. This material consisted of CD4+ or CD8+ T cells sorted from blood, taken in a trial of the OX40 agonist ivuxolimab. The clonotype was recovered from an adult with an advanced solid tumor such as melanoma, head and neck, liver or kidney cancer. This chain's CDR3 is CASSDEASSGANVLTF. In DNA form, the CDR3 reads TGTGCCAGCAGTGATGAGGCTAGCTCTGGGGCCAACGTCCTGACTTTC.